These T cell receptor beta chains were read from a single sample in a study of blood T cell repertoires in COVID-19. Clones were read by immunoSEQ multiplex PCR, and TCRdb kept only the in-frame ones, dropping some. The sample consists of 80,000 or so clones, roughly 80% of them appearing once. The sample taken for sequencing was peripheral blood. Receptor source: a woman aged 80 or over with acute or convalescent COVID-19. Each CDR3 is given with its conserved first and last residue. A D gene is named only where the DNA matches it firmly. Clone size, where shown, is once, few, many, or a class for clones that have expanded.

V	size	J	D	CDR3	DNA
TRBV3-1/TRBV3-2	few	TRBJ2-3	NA	CASSQDRGGFPYF	TGTGCCAGCAGCCAAGATAGGGGCGGTTTTCCGTATTTT
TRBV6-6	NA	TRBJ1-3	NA	CASSSWDFPSGNTIYF	TGTGCCAGCAGTTCCTGGGACTTTCCCTCTGGAAACACCATATATTTT
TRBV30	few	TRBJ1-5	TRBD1	CAWSLQGGGDQPQHF	TGTGCCTGGAGCCTACAGGGGGGTGGCGACCAGCCCCAGCATTTT
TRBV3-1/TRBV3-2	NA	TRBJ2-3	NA	CASSQEQGRTDTQYF	TGTGCCAGCAGCCAGGAACAGGGGAGGACAGATACGCAGTATTTT
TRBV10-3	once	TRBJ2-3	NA	CAIRDRTSSTDTQYF	TGTGCCATCAGAGACAGGACTTCTAGCACAGATACGCAGTATTTT
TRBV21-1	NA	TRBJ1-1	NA	CASSNWAGEAFF	TGTGCCAGCAGCAACTGGGCAGGTGAAGCTTTCTTT
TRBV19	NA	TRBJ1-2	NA	CASSIGAGANYGYTF	TGTGCCAGTAGTATTGGGGCAGGAGCTAACTATGGCTACACCTTC
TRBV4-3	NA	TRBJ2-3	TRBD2	CASSQDLLAGGRQTDTQYF	TGCGCCAGCAGCCAAGATCTACTAGCGGGGGGGCGTCAGACAGATACGCAGTATTTT
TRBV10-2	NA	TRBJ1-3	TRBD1	CASSDRDRGLSGNTIYF	TGCGCCAGCAGTGACCGGGACAGGGGATTATCTGGAAACACCATATATTTT
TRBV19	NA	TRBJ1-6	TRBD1	CASSPLPTGDPYNSPLHF	TGTGCCAGTAGCCCCCTCCCGACAGGGGACCCCTATAATTCACCCCTCCACTTT
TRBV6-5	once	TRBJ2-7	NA	CASRATSPEQEQYF	TGTGCCAGCAGGGCCACTTCCCCCGAACAGGAGCAGTACTTC
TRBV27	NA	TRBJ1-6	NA	CASSLLRQSNSPLHF	TGTGCCAGCAGTTTGTTGCGGCAGAGTAATTCACCCCTCCACTTT
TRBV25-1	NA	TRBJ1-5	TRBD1	CASAGQQGVSNQPQHF	TGTGCCAGCGCGGGACAGCAGGGGGTAAGCAATCAGCCCCAGCATTTT
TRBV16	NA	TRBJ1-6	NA	CASSQSESNNSPLHF	TGTGCCAGCAGCCAATCGGAGTCAAATAATTCACCCCTCCACTTT
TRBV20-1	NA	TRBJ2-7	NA	CSAWDSYEQYF	TGCAGTGCCTGGGACTCCTATGAGCAGTACTTC
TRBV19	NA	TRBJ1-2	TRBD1	CASSSTGTGDGYTF	TGTGCCAGTAGTTCCACCGGGACAGGGGATGGCTACACCTTC
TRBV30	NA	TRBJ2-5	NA	CAWRGLGETQYF	TGTGCCTGGAGGGGGCTTGGGGAGACCCAGTACTTC
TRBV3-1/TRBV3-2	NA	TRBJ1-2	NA	CASSQERGYTF	TGTGCCAGCAGCCAAGAGCGTGGCTACACCTTC
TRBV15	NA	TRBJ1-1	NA	CATWESGQSLNTEAFF	TGTGCCACCTGGGAATCGGGACAAAGTCTGAACACTGAAGCTTTCTTT
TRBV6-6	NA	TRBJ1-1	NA	CASSYQNTEAFF	TGTGCCAGCAGTTACCAGAACACTGAAGCTTTCTTT
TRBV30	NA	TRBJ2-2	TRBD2	CAWRPGRGVFGRVGELFF	TGTGCCTGGAGGCCGGGACGGGGGGTCTTTGGTAGGGTCGGGGAGCTGTTTTTT
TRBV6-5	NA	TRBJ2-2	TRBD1	CASRTGGRTGELFF	TGTGCCAGCAGAACAGGGGGCCGAACCGGGGAGCTGTTTTTT
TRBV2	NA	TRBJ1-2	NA	CASNGPGQELNYGYTF	TGTGCCAGCAATGGCCCTGGGCAGGAACTTAACTATGGCTACACCTTC
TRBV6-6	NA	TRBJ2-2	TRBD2	CASSYRRGGTGELFF	TGTGCCAGCAGTTACCGGCGGGGGGGCACCGGGGAGCTGTTTTTT
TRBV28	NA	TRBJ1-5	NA	CASSPGYQPQHF	TGTGCCAGCAGCCCAGGGTATCAGCCCCAGCATTTT
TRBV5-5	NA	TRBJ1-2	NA	CASSLVPSGYGYTF	TGTGCCAGCAGCTTGGTACCCTCAGGGTATGGCTACACCTTC
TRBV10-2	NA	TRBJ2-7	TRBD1	CASSQGGGQGSTYEQYF	TGCGCCAGCAGCCAAGGAGGGGGACAGGGAAGCACCTACGAGCAGTACTTC
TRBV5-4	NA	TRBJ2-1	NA	CASSLGKRGEQFF	TGTGCCAGCAGCTTGGGCAAGCGCGGTGAGCAGTTCTTC
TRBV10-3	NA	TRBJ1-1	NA	CAISPEIPRSAAFF	TGTGCCATCAGTCCCGAGATCCCCCGTAGCGCAGCTTTCTTT
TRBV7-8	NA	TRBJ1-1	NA	CASSLGGEGAFF	TGTGCCAGCAGCTTAGGGGGGGAGGGGGCTTTCTTT
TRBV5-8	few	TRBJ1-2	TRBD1	CASSRSWTGQTNYGYTF	TGTGCCAGCAGCCGATCATGGACAGGGCAAACTAACTATGGCTACACCTTC
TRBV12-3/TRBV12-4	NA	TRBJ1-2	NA	CASSLWGESGYTF	TGTGCCAGCAGTTTGTGGGGGGAATCTGGCTACACCTTC
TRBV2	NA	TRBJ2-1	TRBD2	CASTTTSGGKEVF	TGTGCCAGCACCACGACTAGCGGGGGGAAAGAGGTCTTC
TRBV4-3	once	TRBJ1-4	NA	CASSKKGGAFGEKLFF	TGCGCCAGCAGCAAAAAAGGGGGGGCATTCGGTGAAAAACTGTTTTTT
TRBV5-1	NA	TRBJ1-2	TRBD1	CASRLAGGANNYGYTF	TGCGCCAGCAGATTGGCAGGGGGCGCAAATAACTATGGCTACACCTTC
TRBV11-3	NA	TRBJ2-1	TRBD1	CASSFLLGQGNHNEQFF	TGTGCCAGCAGCTTCCTATTGGGACAGGGGAACCACAATGAGCAGTTCTTC
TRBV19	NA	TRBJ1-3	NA	CASLGRRTSGNTIYF	TGTGCCAGTCTAGGTCGGCGGACATCTGGAAACACCATATATTTT
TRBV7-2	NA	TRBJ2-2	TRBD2	CASSLAQRGRAGELFF	TGTGCCAGCAGTCTCGCCCAGCGGGGGAGGGCCGGGGAGCTGTTTTTT
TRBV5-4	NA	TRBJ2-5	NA	CASSSPSGVLYF	TGTGCCAGCAGCTCCCCTTCGGGGGTGTTGTACTTC
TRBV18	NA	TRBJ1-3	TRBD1	CASSSAGTGGFLAGNTIYF	TGTGCCAGCTCGTCCGCCGGGACAGGGGGATTTTTAGCCGGAAACACCATATATTTT
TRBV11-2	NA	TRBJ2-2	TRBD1	CASSSQDRGANTGELFF	TGTGCCAGCAGCTCCCAAGACAGGGGGGCGAACACCGGGGAGCTGTTTTTT
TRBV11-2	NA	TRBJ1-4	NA	CASSNSATNEKLFF	TGTGCCAGCAGCAACAGTGCAACTAATGAAAAACTGTTTTTT
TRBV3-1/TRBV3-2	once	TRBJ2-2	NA	CASSSRVGQRKNGELFF	TGTGCCAGCAGCTCAAGAGTGGGGCAGCGCAAGAACGGGGAGCTGTTTTTT
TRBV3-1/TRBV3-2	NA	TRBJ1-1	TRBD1	CASSQGTGNTAFF	TGTGCCAGCAGCCAGGGGACAGGGAATACAGCTTTCTTT
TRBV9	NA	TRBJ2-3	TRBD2	CASSYSGFTDTQYF	TGTGCCAGCAGCTATAGCGGGTTCACAGATACGCAGTATTTT
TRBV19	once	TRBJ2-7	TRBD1	CASSRDRTYEQYF	TGTGCCAGTAGTCGGGACAGGACTTACGAGCAGTACTTC
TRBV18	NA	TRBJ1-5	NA	CASSAIHGNNQPQHF	TGTGCCAGCTCCGCGATTCACGGGAACAATCAGCCCCAGCATTTT
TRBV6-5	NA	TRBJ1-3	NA	CASSSLLREYTIYF	TGTGCCAGCAGTTCCCTTCTCAGGGAATACACCATATATTTT
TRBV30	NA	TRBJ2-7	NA	CAWSVGLYEQYF	TGTGCCTGGAGCGTGGGACTCTACGAGCAGTACTTC
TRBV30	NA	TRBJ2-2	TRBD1	CAHSKDRGNLPGELFF	TGTGCCCATTCAAAGGACAGGGGTAACCTCCCCGGGGAGCTGTTTTTT
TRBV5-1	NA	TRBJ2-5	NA	CASSHEPGETQYF	TGCGCCAGCAGTCACGAGCCAGGAGAGACCCAGTACTTC